The rows below give T cell receptor beta chains drawn from one sample of a study of T-cell reconstitution after alpha-beta-depleted transplantation in children. A single record per CDR3 protein comes from TCRdb applying MiXCR to the PCR reads. The sample records about 980,000 distinct CDR3 sequences, roughly 29% being singletons. The sample in question was PBMCs, mostly from graft donor cells, obtained 360 days after TCRalphabeta/CD19-depleted stem cell transplant. Receptors were obtained from a boy younger than two who had a stem cell transplant for SCID, so the T cells may come from the graft donor. The CDR3 runs from the conserved cysteine through the conserved F or W. Each record gives: J gene, clone size, D gene, V gene, CDR3 DNA, CDR3 protein. The D gene is left open where the match is weak. For some rows the clone size is stated as once, few or many, or as a class when expanded; others skip it.

TRBJ1-5 | - | - | TRBV2 | TGTGCCAGCATGGGGTCGGGGGCCGCGCGGCAGCCCCAGCATTTT | CASMGSGAARQPQHF
TRBJ1-4 | - | - | TRBV4-2 | TGTGCCAGCAGCCCGCCTTCCCCATGGCCGCACGCAACTAATGAAAAACTGTTTTTT | CASSPPSPWPHATNEKLFF
TRBJ2-5 | - | - | TRBV5-5 | TGTGCCAGCAGCCACCAAAAACAGGTCCAAGAGACCCAGTACTTC | CASSHQKQVQETQYF
TRBJ2-5 | - | - | TRBV12-3/TRBV12-4 | TGTGCCAGCAGCGCCAATATAGGGGGCCAGTACTTC | CASSANIGGQYF
TRBJ1-1 | - | - | TRBV29-1 | TGCAGCGCTATAACGCGTCTCAGGGGGAACACTGAAGCTTTCTTT | CSAITRLRGNTEAFF
TRBJ1-3 | many | - | TRBV7-9 | TGTGCCAGCAGCTTGACAGTCTCTGGAAACACCATATATTTT | CASSLTVSGNTIYF
TRBJ1-4 | - | - | TRBV28 | TGTGCCAGTAAAAGGGGACCGCCTTGGGAAAAACTGTTTTTT | CASKRGPPWEKLFF
TRBJ2-7 | - | TRBD1 | TRBV6-4 | TGTGCCAGCAGCCGGACAGGGACGGGGTACGAGCAGTACTTC | CASSRTGTGYEQYF
TRBJ1-1 | - | TRBD1 | TRBV25-1 | TGTGCCAGCCGGAAGGGGGACAGGGACAGGGCTGAAGCTTTCTTT | CASRKGDRDRAEAFF
TRBJ1-2 | once | - | TRBV12-3/TRBV12-4 | TGTGCCAGCAGTTTAGTGGCTGGGTCCAGAGGCTACACCTTC | CASSLVAGSRGYTF
TRBJ2-1 | few | - | TRBV29-1 | TGCAGCGTTGGGTGGGAAAATCGGGGGTTAGGGTTCAATGAGCAGTTCTTC | CSVGWENRGLGFNEQFF
TRBJ2-3 | - | TRBD1 | TRBV20-1 | TGCAGTGCTAACACCGGGACAGGGAGCACAGATACGCAGTATTTT | CSANTGTGSTDTQYF
TRBJ2-2 | - | - | TRBV2 | TGTGCCAGCAAACGGACACACACCGGGGAGCTGTTTTTT | CASKRTHTGELFF
TRBJ2-7 | few | - | TRBV5-5 | TGTGCCAGCAGCAGACACTCCGGGACGGCTTCCTACGAGCAGTACTTC | CASSRHSGTASYEQYF
TRBJ2-1 | few | TRBD1 | TRBV5-1 | TGCGCCAGCAGCCCGATTGTCGGACAGGACAATGAGCAGTTCTTC | CASSPIVGQDNEQFF
TRBJ1-5 | few | - | TRBV11-2 | TGTGCCAGCAGCTTAGGTCCTATGCGCAATCAGCCCCAGCATTTT | CASSLGPMRNQPQHF
TRBJ2-7 | - | TRBD1 | TRBV10-3 | TGTGCCATCAGTGTAGACAGGGGCCCTCACTACGAGCAGTACTTC | CAISVDRGPHYEQYF
TRBJ2-7 | - | - | TRBV20-1 | TGCAGTGCTAGAGAGGCAGGACTGCGCCCCCACGAGCAGTACTTC | CSAREAGLRPHEQYF
TRBJ1-5 | - | - | TRBV29-1 | TGCAGCGTTGAAATAGGGGGCAATCAGCCCCAGCATTTT | CSVEIGGNQPQHF
TRBJ2-2 | - | - | TRBV9 | TGTGCCAGCAGCGCCACCCCCCGAGTCAGGAACACCGGGGAGCTGTTTTTT | CASSATPRVRNTGELFF
TRBJ2-7 | few | - | TRBV18 | TGTGCCAGCTCACCAATCCAGACCCACGAGCAGTACTTC | CASSPIQTHEQYF
TRBJ2-5 | few | - | TRBV5-1 | TGCGCCAGCAGGCACGGGGTACCCCAAGAGACCCAGTACTTC | CASRHGVPQETQYF
TRBJ2-7 | - | TRBD1 | TRBV28 | TGTGCCAGCAGTTTCGGGACAGCTCCCTACGAGCAGTACTTC | CASSFGTAPYEQYF
TRBJ1-6 | many | - | TRBV3-1 | TGTGCCAGCAGGTGGGGCAGAATTAATTCACCCCTCCACTTT | CASRWGRINSPLHF
TRBJ2-3 | many | TRBD2 | TRBV6-2/TRBV6-3 | TGTGCCAGCAGCACAGAGACTAGCGGGGGGGCGGATACGCAGTATTTT | CASSTETSGGADTQYF
TRBJ2-3 | few | - | TRBV4-2 | TGTGCCAGCAGCCAACTTTCCGGGGGGCCCACAGATACGCAGTATTTT | CASSQLSGGPTDTQYF
TRBJ1-2 | few | TRBD1 | TRBV4-3 | TGCGCCAGCAGCCAACCTGACAGGGCGGACTATGGCTACACCTTC | CASSQPDRADYGYTF
TRBJ2-2 | few | TRBD1 | TRBV25-1 | TGTGCCAGCAGTGAATCAGGGACAGGGTCCGGGGAGCTGTTTTTT | CASSESGTGSGELFF
TRBJ2-5 | few | - | TRBV5-6 | TGTGCCAGCAGCGTCTCAGGGTTTAACCAAGAGACCCAGTACTTC | CASSVSGFNQETQYF
TRBJ1-6 | - | - | TRBV28 | TGTGCCAGCAGCCCCGGGGGGGGCCGCCTCCCGGTTACCCTCCACTTT | CASSPGGGRLPVTLHF
TRBJ2-7 | few | - | TRBV18 | TGTGCCAGCTCACCATCTCGGGAGCGGCTCTCCTACGAGCAGTACTTC | CASSPSRERLSYEQYF
TRBJ2-7 | - | TRBD1 | TRBV5-1 | TGCGCCAGCAGCTTGGAGATTTTGAGCAGGGGGCATTACGAGCAGTACTTC | CASSLEILSRGHYEQYF
TRBJ2-1 | - | - | TRBV12-3/TRBV12-4 | TGTGCCAGCACCCCGGGGGAAGCGGGGCAGTTCTTC | CASTPGEAGQFF
TRBJ1-1 | many | - | TRBV5-1 | TGCGCCAGCAGCTTGGATACAGGCAACACTGAAGCTTTCTTT | CASSLDTGNTEAFF
TRBJ2-7 | many | - | TRBV12-3/TRBV12-4 | TGTGCCAGCAGCGTTGGGCTATACGAGCAGTACTTC | CASSVGLYEQYF
TRBJ2-3 | many | TRBD2 | TRBV6-5 | TGTGCCAGCAGTCCCCGACTAGCGGCCGATACGCAGTATTTT | CASSPRLAADTQYF
TRBJ2-1 | - | - | TRBV18 | TGTGCCAGCTCACTGAAACAGGGAAATGAGCAGTTCTTC | CASSLKQGNEQFF
TRBJ1-6 | few | TRBD1 | TRBV10-3 | TGTGCCATCAGAGGACAGGGTCGGAATTCACCCCTCCACTTT | CAIRGQGRNSPLHF